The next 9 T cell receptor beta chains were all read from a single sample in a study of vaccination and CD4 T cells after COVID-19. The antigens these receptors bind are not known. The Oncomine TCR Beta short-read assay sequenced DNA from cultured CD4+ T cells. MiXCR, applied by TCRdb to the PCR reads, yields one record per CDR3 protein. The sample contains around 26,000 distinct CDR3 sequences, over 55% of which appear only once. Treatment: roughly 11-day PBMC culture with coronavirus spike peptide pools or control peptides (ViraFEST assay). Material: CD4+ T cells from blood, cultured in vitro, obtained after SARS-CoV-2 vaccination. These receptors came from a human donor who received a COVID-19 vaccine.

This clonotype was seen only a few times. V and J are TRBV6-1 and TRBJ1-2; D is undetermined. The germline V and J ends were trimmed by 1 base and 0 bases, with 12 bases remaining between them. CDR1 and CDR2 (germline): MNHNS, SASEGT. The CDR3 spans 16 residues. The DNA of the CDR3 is TGTGCCAGCAGTGAAGTCACAACGCTGACTAACTATGGCTACACCTTC. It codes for CASSEVTTLTNYGYTF.

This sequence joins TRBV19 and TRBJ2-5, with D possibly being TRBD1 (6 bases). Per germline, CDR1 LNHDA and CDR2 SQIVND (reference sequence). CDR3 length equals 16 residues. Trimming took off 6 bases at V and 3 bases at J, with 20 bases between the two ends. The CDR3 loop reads CASSPGTGYSKETQYF. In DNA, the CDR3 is TGTGCCAGTAGCCCCGGCACAGGGTATTCAAAAGAGACCCAGTACTTC.

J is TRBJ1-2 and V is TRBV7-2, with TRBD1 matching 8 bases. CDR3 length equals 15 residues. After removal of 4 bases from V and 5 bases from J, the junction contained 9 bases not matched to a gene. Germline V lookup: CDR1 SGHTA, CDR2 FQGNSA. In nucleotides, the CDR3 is TGTGCCAGCAGCTCCCAAATTGGACAGGGATATGGCTACACCTTC. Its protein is CASSSQIGQGYGYTF.

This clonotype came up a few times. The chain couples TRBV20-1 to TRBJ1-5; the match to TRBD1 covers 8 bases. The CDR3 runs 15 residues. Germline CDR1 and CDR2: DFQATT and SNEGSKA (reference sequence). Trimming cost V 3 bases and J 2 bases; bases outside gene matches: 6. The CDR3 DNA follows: TGCAGTGCTAGCACAGGGGGAGTGGGCAATCAGCCCCAGCATTTT. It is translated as CSASTGGVGNQPQHF.

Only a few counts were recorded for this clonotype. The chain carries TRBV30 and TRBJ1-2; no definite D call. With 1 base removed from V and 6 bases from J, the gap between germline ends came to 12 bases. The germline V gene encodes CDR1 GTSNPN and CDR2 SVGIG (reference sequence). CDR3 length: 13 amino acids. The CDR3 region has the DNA TGTGCCTGGAGTGACTTGGCTGACGATGGCTACACCTTC. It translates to CAWSDLADDGYTF.

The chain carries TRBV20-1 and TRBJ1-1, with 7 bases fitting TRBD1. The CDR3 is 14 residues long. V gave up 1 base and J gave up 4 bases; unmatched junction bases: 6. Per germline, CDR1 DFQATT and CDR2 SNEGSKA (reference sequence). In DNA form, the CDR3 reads TGCAGTGCTAGAGCTGACAGGGTAAGCACTGAAGCTTTCTTT. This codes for CSARADRVSTEAFF.

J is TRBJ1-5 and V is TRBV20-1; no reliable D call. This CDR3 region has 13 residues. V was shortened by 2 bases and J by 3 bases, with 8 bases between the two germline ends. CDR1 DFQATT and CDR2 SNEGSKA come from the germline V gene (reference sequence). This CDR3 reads CSARQEANQPQHF. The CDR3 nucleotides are TGCAGTGCTAGACAGGAAGCCAATCAGCCCCAGCATTTT.

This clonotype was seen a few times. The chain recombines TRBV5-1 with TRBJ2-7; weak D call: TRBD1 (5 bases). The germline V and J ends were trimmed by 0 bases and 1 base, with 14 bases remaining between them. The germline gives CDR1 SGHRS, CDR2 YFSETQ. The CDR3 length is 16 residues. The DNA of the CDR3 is TGCGCCAGCAGCTTGGGGTACAGGCACGGATCCTACGAGCAGTACTTC. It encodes CASSLGYRHGSYEQYF.

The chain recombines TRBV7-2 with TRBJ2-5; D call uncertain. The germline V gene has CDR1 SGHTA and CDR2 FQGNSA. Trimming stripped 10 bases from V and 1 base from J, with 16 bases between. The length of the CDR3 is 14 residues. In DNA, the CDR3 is TGTGCCACCACCCCCTTGGCGGTCCAAGAGACCCAGTACTTC. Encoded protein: CATTPLAVQETQYF. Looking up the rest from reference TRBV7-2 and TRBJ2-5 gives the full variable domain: GAGVSQSPSNKVTEKGKDVELRCDPISGHTALYWYRQSLGQGLEFLIYFQGNSAPDKSGLPSDRFSAERTGGSVSTLTIQRTQQEDSAVYLCATTPLAVQETQYFGPGTRLLVL.